What follows are 27 T cell receptor beta chains derived from one specimen sequenced in a study of T-cell memory formation after mild COVID-19. MiXCR, run by TCRdb on the 5' RACE reads, gives a single entry per CDR3 protein. The data hold 540,000 or so distinct CDR3 sequences, with roughly 21% observed a single time. Sequences were obtained from PBMCs or a T cell subset sorted from them (not recorded which). These receptors all come from an adult woman who had mild COVID-19 (a few samples of this study predate the infection). Cell type and time point are not known.

The chain couples TRBV30 to TRBJ1-1; D gene uncertain. CDR1 is GTSNPN and CDR2 is SVGIG in the germline V gene (reference sequence). The germline V and J ends were trimmed by 1 base and 0 bases, with 9 bases remaining between them. This CDR3 is built from 14 residues. The CDR3 DNA is TGTGCCTGGAGTGAGGACGCCTTGAACACTGAAGCTTTCTTT. It codes for CAWSEDALNTEAFF.

The rearrangement joins TRBV27 to TRBJ2-5; 9 bases line up with TRBD1. This CDR3 contains 17 residues. Germline values: CDR1 MNHEY, CDR2 SMNVEV (reference sequence). V lost 3 bases, J lost 5 bases, and 13 bases stayed unmatched. The CDR3 loop is CASSFGTGWASTETQYF. CDR3 nucleotides: TGTGCCAGCAGTTTCGGGACAGGGTGGGCGAGTACGGAGACCCAGTACTTC.

This clonotype was found many times. This chain connects TRBV4-3 to TRBJ2-1; perhaps TRBD2 as D (6 bases). Germline CDR1 is LGHNA and CDR2 is YSLEER. This CDR3 is built from 16 residues. V was trimmed by 4 bases and J by 0 bases, leaving 13 bases between them. The CDR3 DNA reads as TGCGCCAGCAGCCCAGTAGAGACTAGCTCCTACAATGAGCAGTTCTTC. It encodes CASSPVETSSYNEQFF.

V gene TRBV29-1 combines with J gene TRBJ2-7; D possibly corresponds to TRBD1 (5 bases). This CDR3 is built from 13 residues. Germline V gene data show CDR1 as SQVTM and CDR2 as ANQGSEA. Trimming stripped 1 base from V and 11 bases from J, with 18 bases between. CDR3 region: CSVEVDSPEEEYF. CDR3 sequence (DNA): TGCAGCGTTGAAGTCGACAGTCCCGAAGAGGAGTACTTC.

There are many counts of this clonotype. The rearrangement joins TRBV18 to TRBJ2-7, with 10 bases that match TRBD2. The V gene end was trimmed by 3 bases and the J gene end by 4 bases; junction bases not matched to a gene: 9. This CDR3 spans 16 amino acids. CDR1 and CDR2 (germline): KGHSH, LQKENI. The CDR3 bases are TGTGCCAGCTCACCCCCCGGGACTAGCGTCCTGTACGAGCAGTACTTC. Its translation: CASSPPGTSVLYEQYF.

The chain joins TRBV11-2 to TRBJ2-3; TRBD2 matches 8 bases. V was pared by 5 bases and J by 1 base, with 8 bases of the junction left unmatched. CDR3 size: 16 residues. CDR1 is SGHAT and CDR2 is FQNNGV in the germline V gene. The CDR3 DNA is TGTGCCAGCAGCCTGGTAGCGGGGATGGGCACAGATACGCAGTATTTT. Encoded protein: CASSLVAGMGTDTQYF.

The chain couples TRBV29-1 to TRBJ2-7; 8 bases fit TRBD2. The J segment lost 3 bases and the V segment lost 4 bases, leaving 5 bases of the junction unmatched. The CDR3 totals 13 residues. The V gene's germline CDR1 is SQVTM and CDR2 ANQGSEA. The CDR3 loop reads CSVVGGRHYEQYF. As DNA, the CDR3 is TGCAGCGTTGTAGGCGGGAGGCACTACGAGCAGTACTTC.

This clonotype was seen ten or more times. This chain joins TRBV7-2 and TRBJ2-1, with a weak D call TRBD2 (6 bases). The CDR3 is 15 amino acids. V gave up 5 bases and J gave up 9 bases, with 20 bases separating them. CDR1 SGHTA and CDR2 FQGNSA come from the germline V gene. The DNA of the CDR3 is TGTGCCAGCAGCGGACCCGAGACTAGAGAGGGTGAGCAGTTCTTC. Protein product: CASSGPETREGEQFF.

Here the CDR3 reads CASTSLLADNNEQFF. As DNA, the CDR3 is TGCGCCAGCACCTCCTTGTTGGCAGATAACAATGAGCAGTTCTTC. This chain connects TRBV5-1 to TRBJ2-1; D gene unclear. With 6 bases removed from V and 5 bases from J, the gap between germline ends came to 18 bases. Per the germline V gene, CDR1 is SGHRS and CDR2 is YFSETQ. The CDR3 runs to 15 residues.

This clonotype was seen more than once but under ten times. The J gene is TRBJ1-3, the V gene TRBV4-2; 9 positions match TRBD1. The V and J ends lost 0 bases and 0 bases, in that order; junction bases with no gene match: 9. This CDR3 region has 19 residues. Germline CDR1 and CDR2: LGHNA and YNFKEQ. DNA for the CDR3: TGTGCCAGCAGCCAAGAAGTCGGGACAGGGAAGTTCTCTGGAAACACCATATATTTT. Translated, it gives CASSQEVGTGKFSGNTIYF.

With regard to this clonotype: The junction shows a germline mismatch at one end, possibly a read error. The genes are TRBV4-1 and TRBJ1-6; TRBD1 matches 7 bases. Germline values: CDR1 MGHRA, CDR2 YSYEKL. The CDR3 sequence is 16 residues long. CDR3 region: CASSQLDRTYNSPIHF. CDR3 in DNA: TGCGCCAGCAGCCAATTGGACAGGACCTATAATTCACCCATCCACTTT.

The chain has TRBV18 and TRBJ2-1; D ambiguous. There are 12 residues in the CDR3. Trimming pared 1 base from V and 5 bases from J, leaving 3 bases between. CDR1 and CDR2 from the germline V gene are KGHSH and LQKENI. CDR3 DNA: TGTGCCAGCTCACCACAGGACAATGAGCAGTTCTTC. Protein product: CASSPQDNEQFF.

This chain links TRBV7-9 with TRBJ2-7; 10 bases agree with TRBD1. V lost 1 base, J lost 9 bases, and 12 bases stayed unmatched. This CDR3 has 16 amino acids. Per germline, CDR1 SEHNR and CDR2 FQNEAQ (reference sequence). This CDR3 is CASSLGSGTGVVGQYF. The CDR3 coding sequence is TGTGCCAGCAGCTTAGGTTCCGGGACAGGGGTTGTCGGGCAGTACTTC.

This clonotype was counted only a few times. The chain links TRBV20-1 to TRBJ2-7; D gene ambiguous. This CDR3 is built from 14 residues. Germline values: CDR1 DFQATT, CDR2 SNEGSKA (reference sequence). Deletions cut 0 bases from V and 0 bases from J, with 9 bases between. The CDR3 sequence is CSARDLLGSYEQYF. The CDR3 DNA sequence: TGCAGTGCTAGAGACCTCCTGGGCTCCTACGAGCAGTACTTC.

This clonotype has a handful of counts. V and J are TRBV23-1 and TRBJ2-1; D unresolved. TRBV23-1 is identified as an open reading frame with a role that is uncertain. The CDR3 length is 13 residues. Trimming removed 5 bases at V and 2 bases at J, with 7 bases between. The CDR3 protein is CASSNPAYNEQFF. The DNA for the CDR3 is TGCGCCAGCAGTAATCCAGCCTACAATGAGCAGTTCTTC.

This clonotype was picked up a small number of times. V usage is TRBV7-9 and J usage is TRBJ2-2, with D hard to call. The V end was cut by 1 base, the J end by 1 base, with 7 bases between. The CDR3 is made up of 15 amino acids. Per the germline V gene, CDR1 is SEHNR and CDR2 is FQNEAQ (reference sequence). CDR3 residues: CASSLVAVNTGELFF. CDR3 nucleotides: TGTGCCAGCAGCTTAGTGGCGGTGAACACCGGGGAGCTGTTTTTT.

This chain connects TRBV7-9 to TRBJ2-7, with D possibly matching TRBD1 (5 bases). The V gene lost 2 bases and the J gene lost 0 bases, with 11 bases spanning the gap. The CDR3 length is 15 residues. The germline V gene has CDR1 SEHNR and CDR2 FQNEAQ (reference sequence). The DNA for the CDR3 is TGTGCCAGCAGCTTAAGGGGCGATAGCTCCTACGAGCAGTACTTC. This sequence encodes CASSLRGDSSYEQYF.

There are a few counts of this clonotype. This rearrangement joins TRBV20-1 to TRBJ1-6; 8 bases line up with TRBD1. J gave up 9 bases and V 4 bases, and 14 bases lay outside the gene matches. The germline gives CDR1 DFQATT, CDR2 SNEGSKA (reference sequence). The CDR3 is made up of 16 amino acids. The CDR3 DNA reads as TGCAGTGCTAAAGAAAGCTCCAGGGGGCAAGGTTCACCCCTCCACTTT. Amino acids: CSAKESSRGQGSPLHF.

The chain joins TRBV20-1 to TRBJ1-3, with no clear D. CDR3 size: 16 residues. Trimming took off 5 bases at V and 4 bases at J, with 21 bases between the two ends. Germline V gene lookup returns CDR1 DFQATT and CDR2 SNEGSKA (reference sequence). CDR3 loop: CSAGSAGKTGGNTIYF. The CDR3 DNA reads as TGCAGTGCTGGCTCCGCGGGGAAGACCGGGGGAAACACCATATATTTT.

The chain is built from TRBV15 and TRBJ2-5, with D perhaps TRBD1 (5 bases). Germline V gene lookup returns CDR1 LNHNV and CDR2 YYDKDF (reference sequence). The CDR3 is 15 amino acids. Trimming left V 1 base short and J 2 bases short, with 11 bases between. In DNA form, the CDR3 reads TGTGCCACCAGCAGAGTCTACAGGTTACAAGAGACCCAGTACTTC. Encoded protein: CATSRVYRLQETQYF.

This clonotype was found a few times. The rearrangement uses TRBV7-2 and TRBJ2-1, with D perhaps assigned TRBD1 or TRBD2 (6 bases each). In germline, CDR1 is SGHTA, CDR2 FQGNSA. The CDR3 runs to 15 residues. The V end was cut by 3 bases, the J end by 9 bases, with 18 bases between. The CDR3 is CASSFGGTWALEQFF. The CDR3 DNA follows: TGTGCCAGCAGCTTTGGGGGGACATGGGCTCTTGAGCAGTTCTTC.

This rearrangement joins TRBV25-1 to TRBJ2-5; D is ambiguous. The CDR3 is 12 residues long. V gave up 5 bases and J gave up 2 bases, with 6 bases separating them. The germline V gene has CDR1 MGHDK and CDR2 SYGVNS. The CDR3 DNA follows: TGTGCCAGCAGTAAAATTCAAGAGACCCAGTACTTC. Its protein is CASSKIQETQYF.

The V gene is TRBV9, the J gene TRBJ1-1; D may be TRBD1 (6 bases). Trimming left V 1 base short and J 3 bases short, with 13 bases between. This CDR3 has 15 residues. Germline CDR1 reads SGDLS; CDR2 reads YYNGEE. CDR3 amino acids: CASSVLGEGDTEAFF. As DNA, the CDR3 is TGTGCCAGCAGCGTACTTGGGGAGGGGGACACTGAAGCTTTCTTT.

This clonotype was picked up a small number of times. The V and J genes are TRBV6-1 and TRBJ2-4, with no clear D. There are 15 residues in the CDR3. V shed 7 bases and J shed 0 bases, with 13 bases lying between them. Germline V gene data show CDR1 as MNHNS and CDR2 as SASEGT. The CDR3: CASISPRGAKNIQYF. The CDR3 region has the DNA TGTGCCAGCATCAGCCCTCGCGGAGCCAAAAACATTCAGTACTTC.

This clonotype was observed a few times. The rearrangement uses TRBV5-1 and TRBJ2-4; no clear D. Germline V gene lookup returns CDR1 SGHRS and CDR2 YFSETQ. This CDR3 spans 16 amino acids. V was trimmed by 4 bases and J by 0 bases, leaving 14 bases between them. CDR3 protein: CASSPALSLAKNIQYF. For the CDR3, the DNA is TGCGCCAGCAGCCCGGCTCTCAGTCTAGCCAAAAACATTCAGTACTTC.

The rearrangement joins TRBV11-3 to TRBJ2-3; D possibly corresponds to TRBD2 (5 bases). With 9 bases removed from V and 1 base from J, the gap between germline ends came to 11 bases. The germline CDR1 and CDR2 sequences are SGHNT and YENEEA. This CDR3 has 13 amino acids. CDR3 loop: CASEPGGTDTQYF. Here the CDR3 DNA reads TGTGCCAGTGAGCCCGGGGGCACAGATACGCAGTATTTT.

This clonotype was picked up one time. This rearrangement joins TRBV28 to TRBJ2-4, with TRBD1 matching over 8 bases. The J segment lost 7 bases and the V segment lost 9 bases, leaving 8 bases of the junction unmatched. The CDR3 sequence is 13 residues long. Germline V gene data show CDR1 as MDHEN and CDR2 as SYDVKM. CDR3 nucleotide sequence: TGTGCCAGTGTGACAGGGGTAAGCAACATTCAGTACTTC. Translation: CASVTGVSNIQYF.